This T cell receptor beta chain was recovered during a study of blood T cell repertoires in COVID-19. Across the whole study: PBMCs, B-cell-depleted T cells, or T cells were the source of the cDNA or gDNA that made up the material.

How the authors handled the data: Amplification of reference gene primers was used by the study to estimate nucleated cell counts. Sequencing was performed with immunoSEQ multiplex PCR; in TCRdb, only in-frame clones are kept and a portion is missing. V and J calls and clone size are as listed in that table; D and trimming were resolved from the DNA. Here the sample spans 90,000 to 120,000 clones, just over 85% being singletons. CDR1 MGHRA and CDR2 YSYEKL come from the germline V gene. The V and J ends lost 0 bases and 0 bases respectively, with 6 bases between them. This CDR3 comprises 15 residues. The origin of this receptor is a human donor in a cohort sampled during active COVID-19. The sequenced material came from peripheral blood. V gene TRBV4-1 combines with J gene TRBJ2-4, with unresolved D. The CDR3 region is CASSQDSVAKNIQYF. The CDR3, as DNA: TGCGCCAGCAGCCAAGATTCGGTAGCCAAAAACATTCAGTACTTC.